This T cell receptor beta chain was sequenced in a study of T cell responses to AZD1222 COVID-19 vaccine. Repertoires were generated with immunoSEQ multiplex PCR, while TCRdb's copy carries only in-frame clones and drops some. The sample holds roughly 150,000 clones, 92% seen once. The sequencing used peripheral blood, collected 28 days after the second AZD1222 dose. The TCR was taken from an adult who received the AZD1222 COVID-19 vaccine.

The CDR3 is CASSLDGTGTDTQYF. CDR3 in DNA: TGTGCCAGCAGCTTAGATGGGACAGGGACAGATACGCAGTATTTT. This chain connects TRBV7-9 to TRBJ2-3; 9 bases line up with TRBD1. There are 15 residues in the CDR3. CDR1 and CDR2 from the germline V gene are SEHNR and FQNEAQ (reference sequence). J gave up 3 bases and V 1 base, and 2 bases lay outside the gene matches. Supplemented by reference TRBV7-9 and TRBJ2-3, the full variable domain reads DTGVSQNPRHKITKRGQNVTFRCDPISEHNRLYWYRQTLGQGPEFLTYFQNEAQLEKSRLLSDRFSAERPKGSFSTLEIQRTEQGDSAMYLCASSLDGTGTDTQYFGPGTRLTVL.